Presented here are 16 T cell receptor beta chains from one specimen sequenced in a study of monozygotic twins with inflammatory bowel disease. Using the 5' RACE reads, TCRdb records one entry per CDR3 protein without DNA. The sample has about 300,000 distinct CDR3 sequences; the top ten hold roughly 5.8%. The sequencing input was blood. The receptors originated from a human donor with ulcerative colitis or Crohn's disease, or a healthy co-twin of an affected twin (not recorded which).

The chain has TRBV18 and TRBJ1-5; TCRdb proposes TRBD1, but this gene call is untestable without DNA. This CDR3 spans 12 amino acids. Looked up from germline, CDR1 is KGHSH and CDR2 is LQKENI. CDR3 residues: CASSADGKPQHF.

The chain recombines TRBV6-6 with TRBJ1-2; lacking DNA, the TRBD1 call made by TCRdb goes unchecked. The CDR3 spans 14 residues. Germline CDR1 reads MNHNY; CDR2 reads SVGAGI (reference sequence). Here the CDR3 reads CASNLQGGNYGYTF.

The chain uses TRBV6-6 and TRBJ2-7; TCRdb returns TRBD2, unconfirmable since there is no DNA. Germline loops: CDR1 MNHNY, CDR2 SVGAGI (reference sequence). The CDR3 runs 14 residues. CDR3 residues: CASILAGGAYEQYF.

The chain couples TRBV19 to TRBJ2-1. This CDR3 contains 15 residues. CDR1 and CDR2 from the germline V gene are LNHDA and SQIVND (reference sequence). The CDR3: CASNLRGGSYNEQFF.

The genes are TRBV29-1 and TRBJ2-5; as DNA is missing, the TRBD1 call by TCRdb cannot be tested. CDR1 is SQVTM and CDR2 is ANQGSEA in the germline V gene. This CDR3 contains 12 residues. This CDR3 reads CSGGQRMKTQYF.

CDR3 amino acids: CASSHPGQATGTQYF. The chain recombines TRBV7-2 with TRBJ2-3; TCRdb's D call of TRBD1 is untestable without DNA. Germline values: CDR1 SGHTA, CDR2 FQGNSA. The CDR3 is 15 residues long.

The chain employs TRBV28 and TRBJ2-3. CDR1 is MDHEN and CDR2 is SYDVKM in the germline V gene. The CDR3 loop spans 12 amino acids. The CDR3 sequence: CASQLSTDTQYF. Variable domain in full (rest from reference TRBV28 and TRBJ2-3): DVKVTQSSRYLVKRTGEKVFLECVQDMDHENMFWYRQDPGLGLRLIYFSYDVKMKEKGDIPEGYSVSREKKERFSLILESASTNQTSMYLCASQLSTDTQYFGPGTRLTVL.

The genes are TRBV28 and TRBJ2-7. The CDR3 is 12 residues long. From germline, CDR1 is MDHEN and CDR2 SYDVKM. CDR3 sequence reads: CASSILNYEQYF. The full variable domain, its missing parts supplied by reference TRBV28 and TRBJ2-7, is DVKVTQSSRYLVKRTGEKVFLECVQDMDHENMFWYRQDPGLGLRLIYFSYDVKMKEKGDIPEGYSVSREKKERFSLILESASTNQTSMYLCASSILNYEQYFGPGTRLTVT.

The V and J genes are TRBV5-1 and TRBJ2-2; TCRdb selects TRBD1, and the lack of DNA leaves this call unchecked. This CDR3 region has 14 residues. From germline, CDR1 is SGHRS and CDR2 YFSETQ. The CDR3: CASRRTGGTGELFF.

This chain joins TRBV10-3 and TRBJ2-1. Per the germline V gene, CDR1 is ENHRY and CDR2 is SYGVKD. This CDR3 has 16 amino acids. The CDR3 protein is CAISDYVMSSYNEQFF.

The chain uses TRBV9 and TRBJ2-7. The CDR3 contains 13 residues. Germline-derived CDR1 and CDR2 are SGDLS and YYNGEE. This CDR3 is CASSVEGFGEQYF.

The chain combines TRBV3-1 with TRBJ1-5. Germline CDR1 is LGHDT and CDR2 is YNNKEL (reference sequence). There are 15 residues in the CDR3. This CDR3 reads CASSPAAGINQPQHF.

J is TRBJ2-1 and V is TRBV20-1; the D call of TRBD2 rests on TCRdb alone, since no DNA is present to check it. Germline loops: CDR1 DFQATT, CDR2 SNEGSKA (reference sequence). This CDR3 has 15 residues. CDR3 amino acids: CSASKSWTSYNEQFF.

The gene calls are TRBV7-7 and TRBJ2-6; TCRdb designates TRBD1, a call that cannot be tested without DNA. The CDR3 spans 16 residues. Germline CDR1 SSHAT, CDR2 FNYEAQ (reference sequence). The CDR3 loop reads CASSLEIGAGANVLTF.

The J gene is TRBJ1-1, the V gene TRBV18; TCRdb outputs TRBD1, but without DNA this stays unchecked. Germline CDR1 and CDR2: KGHSH and LQKENI. There are 13 residues in the CDR3. The chain's CDR3 is CASSPTVNTEAFF.

The chain recombines TRBV7-9 with TRBJ2-1; the TRBD1 assignment by TCRdb is unverifiable without DNA. The CDR3 loop spans 13 amino acids. The V gene's germline CDR1 is SEHNR and CDR2 FQNEAQ (reference sequence). CDR3 amino acids: CARQGFGGNEQFF.